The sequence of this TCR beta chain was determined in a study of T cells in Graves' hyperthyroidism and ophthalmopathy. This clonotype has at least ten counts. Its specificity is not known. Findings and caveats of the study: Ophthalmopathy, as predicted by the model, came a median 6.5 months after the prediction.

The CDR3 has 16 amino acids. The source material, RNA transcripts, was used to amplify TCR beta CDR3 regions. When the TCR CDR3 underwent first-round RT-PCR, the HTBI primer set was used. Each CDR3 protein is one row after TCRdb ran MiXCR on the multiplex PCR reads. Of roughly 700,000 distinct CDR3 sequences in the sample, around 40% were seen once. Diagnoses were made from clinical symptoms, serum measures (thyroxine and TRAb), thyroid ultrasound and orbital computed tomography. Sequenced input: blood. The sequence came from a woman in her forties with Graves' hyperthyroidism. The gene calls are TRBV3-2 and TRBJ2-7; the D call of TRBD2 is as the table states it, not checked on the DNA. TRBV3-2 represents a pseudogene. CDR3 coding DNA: TGTGCCAGCAGCCAAGGGCCGGATAGCGGCTCCTACGAGCAGTACTTC. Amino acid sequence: CASSQGPDSGSYEQYF.